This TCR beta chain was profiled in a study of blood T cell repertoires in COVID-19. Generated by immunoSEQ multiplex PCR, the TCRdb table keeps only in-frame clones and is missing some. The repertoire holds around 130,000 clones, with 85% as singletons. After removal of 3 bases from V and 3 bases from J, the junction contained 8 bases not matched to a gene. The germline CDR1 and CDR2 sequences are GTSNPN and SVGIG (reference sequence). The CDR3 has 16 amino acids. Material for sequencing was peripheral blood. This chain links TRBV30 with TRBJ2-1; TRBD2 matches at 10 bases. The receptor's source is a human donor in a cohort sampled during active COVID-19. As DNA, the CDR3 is TGTGCCTGGAGCGCTTCTGGACTAGCGGTCTACAATGAGCAGTTCTTC. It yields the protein CAWSASGLAVYNEQFF.